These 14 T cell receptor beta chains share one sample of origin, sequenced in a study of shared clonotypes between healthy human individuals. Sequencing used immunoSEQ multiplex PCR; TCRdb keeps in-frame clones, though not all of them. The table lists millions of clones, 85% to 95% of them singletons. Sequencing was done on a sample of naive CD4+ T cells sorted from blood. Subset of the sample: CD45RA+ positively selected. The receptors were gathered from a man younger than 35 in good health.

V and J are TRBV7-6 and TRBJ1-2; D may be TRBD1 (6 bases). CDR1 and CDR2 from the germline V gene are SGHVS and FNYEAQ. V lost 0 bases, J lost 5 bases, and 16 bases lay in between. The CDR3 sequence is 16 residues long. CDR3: CASSLAPGGAEYGYTF. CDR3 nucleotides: TGTGCCAGCAGCTTAGCCCCGGGGGGGGCCGAATATGGCTACACCTTC. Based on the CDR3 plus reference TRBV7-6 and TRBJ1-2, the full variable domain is GAGVSQSPRYKVTKRGQDVALRCDPISGHVSLYWYRQALGQGPEFLTYFNYEAQQDKSGLPNDRFSAERPEGSISTLTIQRTEQRDSAMYRCASSLAPGGAEYGYTFGSGTRLTVV.

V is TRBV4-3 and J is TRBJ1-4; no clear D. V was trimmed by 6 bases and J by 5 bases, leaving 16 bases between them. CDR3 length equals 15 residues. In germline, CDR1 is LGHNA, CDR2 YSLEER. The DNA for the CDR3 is TGCGCCAGCAGAGACTCCACAACTTCAAATGAAAAACTGTTTTTT. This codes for CASRDSTTSNEKLFF.

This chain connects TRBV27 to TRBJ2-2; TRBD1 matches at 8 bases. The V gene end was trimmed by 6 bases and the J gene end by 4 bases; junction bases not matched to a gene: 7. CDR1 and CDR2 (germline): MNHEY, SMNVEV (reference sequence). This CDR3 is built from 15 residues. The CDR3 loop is CASRTGTGVTGELFF. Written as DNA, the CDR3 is TGTGCCAGCAGGACCGGGACAGGAGTCACCGGGGAGCTGTTTTTT.

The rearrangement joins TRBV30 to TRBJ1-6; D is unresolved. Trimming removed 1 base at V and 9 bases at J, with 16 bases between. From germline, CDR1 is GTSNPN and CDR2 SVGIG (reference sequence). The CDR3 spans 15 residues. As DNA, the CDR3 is TGTGCCTGGAGTGCCTCAGACTCGGGAGGTTCACCCCTCCACTTT. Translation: CAWSASDSGGSPLHF.

CDR3 protein: CAWSVRTGPSDEQYF. CDR3 DNA sequence: TGTGCCTGGAGTGTAAGGACGGGGCCAAGCGACGAGCAGTACTTC. The chain combines TRBV30 with TRBJ2-7; D might be TRBD1 or TRBD2, each matching 5 bases. CDR3 length: 15 amino acids. V was clipped by 0 bases and J by 5 bases, with 17 bases between them. Germline V gives CDR1 GTSNPN, CDR2 SVGIG (reference sequence).

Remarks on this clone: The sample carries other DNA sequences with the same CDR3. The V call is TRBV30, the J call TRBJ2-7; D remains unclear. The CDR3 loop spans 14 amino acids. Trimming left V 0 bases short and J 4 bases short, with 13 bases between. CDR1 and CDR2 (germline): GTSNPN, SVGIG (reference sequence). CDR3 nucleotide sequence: TGTGCCTGGAGTGTAGGTGGTGTCGGTTACGAGCAGTACTTC. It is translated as CAWSVGGVGYEQYF.

The CDR3 DNA reads as TGCGCCAGCACTTATGTAGGGGGGTATAATTCACCCCTCCACTTT. Translated, it gives CASTYVGGYNSPLHF. The J gene is TRBJ1-6, the V gene TRBV5-1, with a tentative D call TRBD1 (6 bases). This CDR3 spans 15 amino acids. V lost 6 bases, J lost 4 bases, and 14 bases lay in between. Germline V gives CDR1 SGHRS, CDR2 YFSETQ.

The CDR3 DNA sequence: TGTGCCAGCAGTTATGCATCTGACAGCTCCTACGAGCAGTACTTC. This gives the protein CASSYASDSSYEQYF. The chain is built from TRBV6-6 and TRBJ2-7, with D perhaps TRBD1 (5 bases). V lost 3 bases to trimming and J lost 0 bases, with 12 bases between them. Germline V gene data show CDR1 as MNHNY and CDR2 as SVGAGI (reference sequence). CDR3 size: 15 residues.

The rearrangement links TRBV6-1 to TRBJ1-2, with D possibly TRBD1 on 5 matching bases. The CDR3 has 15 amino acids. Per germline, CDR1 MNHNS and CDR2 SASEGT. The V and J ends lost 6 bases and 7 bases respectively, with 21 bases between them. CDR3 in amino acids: CASSLTGTELGGYTF. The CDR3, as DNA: TGTGCCAGCAGCTTGACCGGGACGGAGCTGGGTGGCTACACCTTC.

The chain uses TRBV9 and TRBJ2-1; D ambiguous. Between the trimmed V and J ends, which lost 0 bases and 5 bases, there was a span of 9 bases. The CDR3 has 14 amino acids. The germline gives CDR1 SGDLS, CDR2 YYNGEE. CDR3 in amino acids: CASSVGGGNNEQFF. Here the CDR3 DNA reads TGTGCCAGCAGCGTAGGCGGTGGAAACAATGAGCAGTTCTTC.

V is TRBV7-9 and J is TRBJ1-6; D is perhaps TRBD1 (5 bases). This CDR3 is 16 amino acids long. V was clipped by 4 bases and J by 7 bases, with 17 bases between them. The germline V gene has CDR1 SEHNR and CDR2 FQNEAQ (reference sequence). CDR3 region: CASSSLVKGSNSPLHF. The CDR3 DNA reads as TGTGCCAGCAGCTCGTTGGTGAAGGGGAGCAATTCACCCCTCCACTTT.

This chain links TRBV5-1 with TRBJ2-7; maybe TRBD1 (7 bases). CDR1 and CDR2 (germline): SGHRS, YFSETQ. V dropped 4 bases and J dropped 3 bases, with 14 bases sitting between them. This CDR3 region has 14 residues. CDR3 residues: CASSVGGDSYEQYF. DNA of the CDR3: TGCGCCAGCAGCGTTGGAGGGGACAGCTACGAGCAGTACTTC.

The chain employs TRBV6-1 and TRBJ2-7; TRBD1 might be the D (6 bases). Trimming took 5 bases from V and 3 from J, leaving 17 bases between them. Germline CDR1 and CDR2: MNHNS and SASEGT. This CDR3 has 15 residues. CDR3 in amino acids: CASSQTGQTLYEQYF. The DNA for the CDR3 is TGTGCCAGCAGTCAAACCGGACAGACGCTCTACGAGCAGTACTTC.

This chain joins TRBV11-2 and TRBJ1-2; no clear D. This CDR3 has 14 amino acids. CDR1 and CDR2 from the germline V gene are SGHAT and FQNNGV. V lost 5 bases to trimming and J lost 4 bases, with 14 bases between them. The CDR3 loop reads CASSPWVGPYGYTF. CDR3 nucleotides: TGTGCCAGCAGCCCCTGGGTCGGGCCCTATGGCTACACCTTC. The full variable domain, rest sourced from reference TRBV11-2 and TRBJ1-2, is EAGVAQSPRYKIIEKRQSVAFWCNPISGHATLYWYQQILGQGPKLLIQFQNNGVVDDSQLPKDRFSAERLKGVDSTLKIQPAKLEDSAVYLCASSPWVGPYGYTFGSGTRLTVV.